This T cell receptor (beta chain) was retrieved from a study of T cells in Graves' hyperthyroidism and ophthalmopathy. Whole-study context: Pretreatment peripheral blood was obtained at initial diagnosis.

Broader study findings: Separation of ophthalmopathy from stable hyperthyroidism was achieved by a 13 V-J model.

Concerning this clonotype itself: The target antigen is unknown.

The CDR3 is 15 residues long. Per the germline V gene, CDR1 is SGDLS and CDR2 is YYNGEE. V was pared by 0 bases and J by 5 bases, with 12 bases between. Template material for amplifying TCR beta CDR3 regions consisted of RNA transcripts. First-round RT-PCR of the TCR CDR3 relied on the HTBI primer set. MiXCR, run by TCRdb on the multiplex PCR reads, gives a single entry per CDR3 protein. The sample yields approximately 740,000 distinct CDR3 sequences, 12% to 15% seen once. This chain joins TRBV9 and TRBJ1-5; perhaps TRBD1 as D (5 bases). The origin of this receptor is a woman between 18 and 30 years old with Graves' hyperthyroidism. Source material: blood. The CDR3 DNA reads as TGTGCCAGCAGCGTAGGGGGGGGTTTTGATCAGCCCCAGCATTTT. Protein sequence: CASSVGGGFDQPQHF.